This passage covers 19 T cell receptor beta chains from one sample sequenced in a study of T cell responses to AZD1222 COVID-19 vaccine. Here immunoSEQ multiplex PCR was the method, and the copy in TCRdb shows in-frame clones only, minus some. The sample includes about 170,000 clones, roughly nine tenths of them seen just once. The source was peripheral blood, collected on day 0 of AZD1222 vaccination. The receptor set was obtained from an adult in good health.

V gene TRBV30 combines with J gene TRBJ1-5; 9 bases fit TRBD1. Trimming cost V 0 bases and J 6 bases; bases outside gene matches: 0. Per germline, CDR1 GTSNPN and CDR2 SVGIG (reference sequence). This CDR3 has 13 residues. Written as DNA, the CDR3 is TGTGCCTGGAGTGTACAGGGGGCTCAGCCCCAGCATTTT. Protein product: CAWSVQGAQPQHF. Using reference TRBV30 and TRBJ1-5 for the parts outside the CDR3, the full variable domain is SQTIHQWPATLVQPVGSPLSLECTVEGTSNPNLYWYRQAAGRGLQLLFYSVGIGQISSEVPQNLSASRPQDRQFILSSKKLLLSDSGFYLCAWSVQGAQPQHFGDGTRLSIL.

The J gene is TRBJ2-1, the V gene TRBV7-9, with TRBD2 matching 9 bases. From germline, CDR1 is SEHNR and CDR2 FQNEAQ (reference sequence). V trimming: 3 bases; J trimming: 5 bases; junction bases outside the gene matches: 8. This CDR3 region has 16 residues. CDR3 nucleotides: TGTGCCAGCAGCTTCTCTAGCGGGGTGATCGACAATGAGCAGTTCTTC. Amino acid sequence: CASSFSSGVIDNEQFF. Drawing the rest from reference TRBV7-9 and TRBJ2-1, the complete variable domain is DTGVSQNPRHKITKRGQNVTFRCDPISEHNRLYWYRQTLGQGPEFLTYFQNEAQLEKSRLLSDRFSAERPKGSFSTLEIQRTEQGDSAMYLCASSFSSGVIDNEQFFGPGTRLTVL.

CDR3 bases: TGTGCCAGCAGCCCGGACAGGGTAAATTCACCCCTCCACTTT. This gives the protein CASSPDRVNSPLHF. The V call is TRBV11-1, the J call TRBJ1-6; 8 bases fit TRBD1. Trimming removed 5 bases from V and 7 bases from J; junction bases left unmatched: 4. Germline V CDR1 and CDR2: SGHAT, FQDESV (reference sequence). The CDR3 covers 14 residues.

The chain has TRBV7-9 and TRBJ2-2; D may match TRBD1 or TRBD2 (5 bases each). CDR1 and CDR2 from the germline V gene are SEHNR and FQNEAQ (reference sequence). Between the trimmed V and J ends, which lost 1 base and 2 bases, there was a span of 8 bases. This CDR3 contains 15 residues. The CDR3, as DNA: TGTGCCAGCAGCTTAGGGGGGTTAAACACCGGGGAGCTGTTTTTT. Protein product: CASSLGGLNTGELFF. Full variable domain (rest looked up from reference TRBV7-9 and TRBJ2-2): DTGVSQNPRHKITKRGQNVTFRCDPISEHNRLYWYRQTLGQGPEFLTYFQNEAQLEKSRLLSDRFSAERPKGSFSTLEIQRTEQGDSAMYLCASSLGGLNTGELFFGEGSRLTVL.

The rearrangement links TRBV2 to TRBJ2-1; 13 bases line up with TRBD2. Germline trimming cut 7 bases from V and 6 bases from J; bases unmatched to any gene: 6. The CDR3 has 15 residues. CDR1 SNHLY and CDR2 FYNNEI come from the germline V gene. DNA for the CDR3: TGTGCCAGCAAAATTTGGACTAGCGGGAGCAATGAGCAGTTCTTC. It encodes CASKIWTSGSNEQFF.

This chain connects TRBV2 to TRBJ1-3, with D unclear. Looked up from germline, CDR1 is SNHLY and CDR2 is FYNNEI. The CDR3 is 12 residues long. Trimming pared 6 bases from V and 0 bases from J, leaving 3 bases between. CDR3 in amino acids: CASRYSGNTIYF. CDR3 coding DNA: TGTGCCAGCAGGTACTCTGGAAACACCATATATTTT.

The V call is TRBV28, the J call TRBJ2-5; D is unresolved. Germline V lookup: CDR1 MDHEN, CDR2 SYDVKM. CDR3 length: 12 residues. Between the trimmed V and J ends, which lost 8 bases and 4 bases, there was a span of 11 bases. CDR3 sequence: CASYSRGETQYF. The CDR3 DNA sequence: TGTGCCAGCTATTCAAGAGGAGAGACCCAGTACTTC.

This clone was seen only once. V usage is TRBV9 and J usage is TRBJ1-6, with TRBD1 as a possible D gene (6 bases). Germline V gives CDR1 SGDLS, CDR2 YYNGEE. Trimming shortened V by 8 bases and J by 4 bases, and 16 bases separated the two germline ends. This CDR3 spans 15 amino acids. The CDR3 nucleotides are TGTGCCAGTAGCACAGGGATCCAGTATAATTCACCCCTCCACTTT. Its protein product is CASSTGIQYNSPLHF. The complete variable domain, with remaining parts taken from reference TRBV9 and TRBJ1-6, reads DSGVTQTPKHLITATGQRVTLRCSPRSGDLSVYWYQQSLDQGLQFLIQYYNGEERAKGNILERFSAQQFPDLHSELNLSSLELGDSALYFCASSTGIQYNSPLHFGNGTRLTVT.

V usage is TRBV3-1 (or the pseudogene TRBV3-2) and J usage is TRBJ1-5; maybe TRBD1 (5 bases). Trimming pared 0 bases from V and 4 bases from J, leaving 10 bases between. The CDR3 contains 15 residues. Germline values: CDR1 LGHDT, CDR2 YNNKEL (reference sequence). CDR3 sequence: CASSQEWGENQPQHF. In DNA, the CDR3 is TGTGCCAGCAGCCAAGAATGGGGGGAAAATCAGCCCCAGCATTTT.

The V call is TRBV14, the J call TRBJ2-1; 10 bases match TRBD2. V was clipped by 4 bases and J by 4 bases; unmatched bases: 22. The CDR3 runs to 21 residues. Germline CDR1 is SGHDN and CDR2 is FVKESK. The CDR3 DNA reads as TGTGCCAGCAGCCCCCGCCTCCCCGGGACTAGCGATCGCACGGCATACAATGAGCAGTTCTTC. Residues: CASSPRLPGTSDRTAYNEQFF.

V gene TRBV28 combines with J gene TRBJ1-5; 8 nucleotides match TRBD1. CDR1 MDHEN and CDR2 SYDVKM come from the germline V gene. The CDR3 is made up of 16 amino acids. The ends lost 4 bases at V and 6 bases at J; junction bases unmatched: 11. The CDR3 DNA follows: TGTGCCAGCAGTTCCGCCGGCAGGGGGCTAAGTCAGCCCCAGCATTTT. Translation: CASSSAGRGLSQPQHF. Looking up the rest from reference TRBV28 and TRBJ1-5 gives the full variable domain: DVKVTQSSRYLVKRTGEKVFLECVQDMDHENMFWYRQDPGLGLRLIYFSYDVKMKEKGDIPEGYSVSREKKERFSLILESASTNQTSMYLCASSSAGRGLSQPQHFGDGTRLSIL.

The sample holds one count of this clone. V usage is TRBV4-3 and J usage is TRBJ2-7; D perhaps matches TRBD1 (5 bases). This CDR3 contains 13 residues. CDR1 and CDR2 (germline): LGHNA, YSLEER. V lost 0 bases and J 6 bases, leaving 9 bases between the germline ends. CDR3 sequence: CASSQEQGSEQYF. The CDR3 DNA sequence: TGCGCCAGCAGCCAAGAGCAGGGTTCCGAGCAGTACTTC.

The V and J genes are TRBV9 and TRBJ2-3; TRBD1 matches at 11 bases. With 3 bases clipped from V and 1 base from J, the junction kept 4 bases outside the gene matches. The CDR3 runs to 16 residues. Looked up from germline, CDR1 is SGDLS and CDR2 is YYNGEE. CDR3 in DNA: TGTGCCAGCAGCGACGGGACAGGGGGGGGCACAGATACGCAGTATTTT. Amino acid sequence: CASSDGTGGGTDTQYF. Full variable domain (remainder filled in from reference TRBV9 and TRBJ2-3): DSGVTQTPKHLITATGQRVTLRCSPRSGDLSVYWYQQSLDQGLQFLIQYYNGEERAKGNILERFSAQQFPDLHSELNLSSLELGDSALYFCASSDGTGGGTDTQYFGPGTRLTVL.

This chain joins TRBV5-8 and TRBJ1-5; perhaps TRBD1 as D (6 bases). The CDR3 extends over 15 amino acids. Trimming took off 4 bases at V and 2 bases at J, with 13 bases between the two ends. In germline, CDR1 is SGHTS, CDR2 YDEGEE. CDR3 nucleotide sequence: TGTGCCAGCAGCCCGCTAGGGGGTGGCAATCAGCCCCAGCATTTT. Its protein is CASSPLGGGNQPQHF.

J is TRBJ2-3 and V is TRBV14, with D maybe TRBD1 (6 bases). Germline lookup yields CDR1 SGHDN and CDR2 FVKESK. The germline V and J ends were trimmed by 6 bases and 3 bases, with 16 bases remaining between them. This CDR3 has 15 residues. The CDR3 sequence: CASRKTGSGTDTQYF. The CDR3 coding sequence is TGTGCCAGCAGGAAAACAGGGAGTGGGACAGATACGCAGTATTTT. Variable domain in full (rest from reference TRBV14 and TRBJ2-3): EAGVTQFPSHSVIEKGQTVTLRCDPISGHDNLYWYRRVMGKEIKFLLHFVKESKQDESGMPNNRFLAERTGGTYSTLKVQPAELEDSGVYFCASRKTGSGTDTQYFGPGTRLTVL.

This clone was counted at least ten times. This chain uses TRBV7-9 with TRBJ2-2; D is perhaps TRBD1 (6 bases). The CDR3 is made up of 17 amino acids. The germline gives CDR1 SEHNR, CDR2 FQNEAQ (reference sequence). V lost 5 bases to trimming and J lost 4 bases, with 20 bases between them. CDR3 sequence: CASSDLNREMSTGELFF. The CDR3 DNA is TGTGCCAGCAGCGACCTCAACAGGGAAATGAGCACCGGGGAGCTGTTTTTT.

The chain links TRBV4-3 to TRBJ2-3; D remains ambiguous. Between the trimmed V and J ends, which lost 3 bases and 6 bases, there was a span of 13 bases. From germline, CDR1 is LGHNA and CDR2 YSLEER. The CDR3 runs 14 residues. CDR3 sequence: CASSQAPPPDTQYF. In DNA, the CDR3 is TGCGCCAGCAGCCAGGCTCCCCCCCCCGATACGCAGTATTTT.

The chain has TRBV28 and TRBJ2-7; D might be TRBD2 (6 bases). Germline V gene data show CDR1 as MDHEN and CDR2 as SYDVKM. This CDR3 is 16 amino acids long. V was trimmed by 5 bases and J by 0 bases, leaving 17 bases between them. The chain's CDR3 is CASSRPGLPTSYEQYF. The CDR3 nucleotides read TGTGCCAGCAGTCGTCCGGGACTTCCAACCTCCTACGAGCAGTACTTC.

The chain recombines TRBV4-1 with TRBJ1-4, with TRBD1 as a possible D gene (6 bases). Trimming stripped 3 bases from V and 3 bases from J, with 11 bases between. Germline V gene data show CDR1 as MGHRA and CDR2 as YSYEKL. CDR3 length: 15 amino acids. CDR3 in amino acids: CASSQTGLANEKLFF. CDR3 nucleotide sequence: TGCGCCAGCAGCCAGACAGGTTTGGCTAATGAAAAACTGTTTTTT.